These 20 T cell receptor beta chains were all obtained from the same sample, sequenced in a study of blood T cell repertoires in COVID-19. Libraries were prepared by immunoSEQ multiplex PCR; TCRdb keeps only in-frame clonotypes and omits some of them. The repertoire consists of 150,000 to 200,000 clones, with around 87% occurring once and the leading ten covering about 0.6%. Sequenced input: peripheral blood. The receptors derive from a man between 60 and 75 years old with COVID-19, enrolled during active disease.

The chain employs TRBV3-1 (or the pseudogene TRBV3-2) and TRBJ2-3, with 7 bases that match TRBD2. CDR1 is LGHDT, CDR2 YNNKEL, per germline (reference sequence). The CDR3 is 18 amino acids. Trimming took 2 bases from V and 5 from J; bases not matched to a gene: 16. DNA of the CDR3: TGTGCCAGCAGCCAACTGGTGGCAGCGGGGTCTTTTGTAGATACGCAGTATTTT. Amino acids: CASSQLVAAGSFVDTQYF.

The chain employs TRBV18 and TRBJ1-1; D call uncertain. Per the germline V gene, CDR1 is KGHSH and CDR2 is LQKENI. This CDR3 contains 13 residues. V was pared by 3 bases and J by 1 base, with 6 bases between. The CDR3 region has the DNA TGTGCCAGCTCACCTCAGCGGAACACTGAAGCTTTCTTT. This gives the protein CASSPQRNTEAFF.

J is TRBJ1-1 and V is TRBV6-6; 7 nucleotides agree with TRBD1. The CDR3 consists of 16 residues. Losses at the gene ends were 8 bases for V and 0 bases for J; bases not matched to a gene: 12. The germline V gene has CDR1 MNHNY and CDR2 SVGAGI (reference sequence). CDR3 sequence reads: CASAPPGQDLNTEAFF. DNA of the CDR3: TGTGCCAGCGCCCCGCCAGGACAGGACTTGAACACTGAAGCTTTCTTT.

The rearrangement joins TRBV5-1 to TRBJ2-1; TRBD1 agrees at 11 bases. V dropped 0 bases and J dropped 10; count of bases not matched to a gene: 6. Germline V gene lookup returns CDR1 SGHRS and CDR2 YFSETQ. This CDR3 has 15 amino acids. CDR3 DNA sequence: TGCGCCAGCAGCTTGGTGAGGACAGGGGGCGAAGAGCAGTTCTTC. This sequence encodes CASSLVRTGGEEQFF.

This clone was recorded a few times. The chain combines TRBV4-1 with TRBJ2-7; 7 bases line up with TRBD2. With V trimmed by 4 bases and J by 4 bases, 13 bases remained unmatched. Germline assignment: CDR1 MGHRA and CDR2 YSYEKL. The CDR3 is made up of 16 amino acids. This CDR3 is CASSLTGGGAGYEQYF. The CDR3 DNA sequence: TGCGCCAGCAGCCTAACTGGGGGAGGGGCCGGATACGAGCAGTACTTC.

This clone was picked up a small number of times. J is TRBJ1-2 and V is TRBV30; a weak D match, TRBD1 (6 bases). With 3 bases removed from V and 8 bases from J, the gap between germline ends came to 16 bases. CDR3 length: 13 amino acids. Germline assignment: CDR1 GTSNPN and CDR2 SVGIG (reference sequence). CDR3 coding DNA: TGTGCCTGGAGGGCAGGGGCCGTGTGGGGCTACACCTTC. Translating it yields CAWRAGAVWGYTF.

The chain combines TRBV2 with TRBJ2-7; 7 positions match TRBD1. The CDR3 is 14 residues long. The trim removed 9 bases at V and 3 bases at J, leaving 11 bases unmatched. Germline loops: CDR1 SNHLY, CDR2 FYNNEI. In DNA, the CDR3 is TGTGCCAGTACCGAGCCGGGACAGAACTACGAGCAGTACTTC. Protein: CASTEPGQNYEQYF.

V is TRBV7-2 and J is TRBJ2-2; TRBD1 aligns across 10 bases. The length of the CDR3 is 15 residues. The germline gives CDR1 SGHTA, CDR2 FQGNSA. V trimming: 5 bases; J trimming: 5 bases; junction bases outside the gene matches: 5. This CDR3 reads CASSPGQGETGELFF. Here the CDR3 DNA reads TGTGCCAGCAGCCCCGGACAGGGGGAAACCGGGGAGCTGTTTTTT.

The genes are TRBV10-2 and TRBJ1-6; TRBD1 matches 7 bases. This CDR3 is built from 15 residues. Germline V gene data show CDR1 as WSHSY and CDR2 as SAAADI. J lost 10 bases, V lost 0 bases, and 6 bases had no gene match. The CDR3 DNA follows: TGCGCCAGCAGTGAGTCAAGGGGGCTCTGGTCACCCCTCCACTTT. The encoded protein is CASSESRGLWSPLHF.

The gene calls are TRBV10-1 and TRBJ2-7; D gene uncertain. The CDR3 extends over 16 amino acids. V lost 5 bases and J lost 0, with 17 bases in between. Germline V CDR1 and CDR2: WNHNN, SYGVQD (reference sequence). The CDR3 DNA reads TGCGCCAGCAGTAGCAACTCTAGACTCGACTCCTACGAGCAGTACTTC. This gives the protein CASSSNSRLDSYEQYF.

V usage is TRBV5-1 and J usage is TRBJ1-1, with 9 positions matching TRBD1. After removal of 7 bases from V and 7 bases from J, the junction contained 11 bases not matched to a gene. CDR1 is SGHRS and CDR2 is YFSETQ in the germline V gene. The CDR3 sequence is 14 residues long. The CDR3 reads CASGRDREGDEAFF. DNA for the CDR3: TGCGCCAGCGGCCGGGACAGGGAAGGGGATGAAGCTTTCTTT.

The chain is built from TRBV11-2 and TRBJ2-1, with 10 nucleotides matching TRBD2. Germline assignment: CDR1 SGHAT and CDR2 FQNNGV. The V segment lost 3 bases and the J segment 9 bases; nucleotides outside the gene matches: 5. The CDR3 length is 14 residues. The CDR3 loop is CASSLSGGAGEQFF. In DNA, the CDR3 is TGTGCCAGCAGCTTGAGCGGGGGGGCCGGTGAGCAGTTCTTC.

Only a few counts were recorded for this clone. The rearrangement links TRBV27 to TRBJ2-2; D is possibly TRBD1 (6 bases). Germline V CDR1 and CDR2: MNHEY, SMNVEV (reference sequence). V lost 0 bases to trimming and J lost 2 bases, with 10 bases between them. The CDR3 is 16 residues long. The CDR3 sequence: CASSLSGQLNTGELFF. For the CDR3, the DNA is TGTGCCAGCAGTTTATCCGGACAGCTTAACACCGGGGAGCTGTTTTTT.

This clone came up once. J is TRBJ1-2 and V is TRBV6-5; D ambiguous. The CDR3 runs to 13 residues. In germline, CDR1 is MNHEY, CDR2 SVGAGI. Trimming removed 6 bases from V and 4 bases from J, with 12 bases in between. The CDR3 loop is CASRQTPSYGYTF. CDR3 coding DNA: TGTGCCAGCAGACAGACACCAAGCTATGGCTACACCTTC.

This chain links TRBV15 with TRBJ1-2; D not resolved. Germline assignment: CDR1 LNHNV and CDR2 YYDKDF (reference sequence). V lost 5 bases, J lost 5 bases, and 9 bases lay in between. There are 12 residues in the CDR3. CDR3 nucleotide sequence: TGTGCCACCAGCTCCGACTCATATGGCTACACCTTC. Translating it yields CATSSDSYGYTF. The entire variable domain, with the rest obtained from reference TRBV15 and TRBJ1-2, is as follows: DAMVIQNPRYQVTQFGKPVTLSCSQTLNHNVMYWYQQKSSQAPKLLFHYYDKDFNNEADTPDNFQSRRPNTSFCFLDIRSPGLGDTAMYLCATSSDSYGYTFGSGTRLTVV.

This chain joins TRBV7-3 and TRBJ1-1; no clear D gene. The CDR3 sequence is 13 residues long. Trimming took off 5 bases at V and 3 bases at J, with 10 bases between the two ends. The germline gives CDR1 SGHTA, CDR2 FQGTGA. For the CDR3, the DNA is TGTGCCAGCAGCCGCGAGATTGACACTGAAGCTTTCTTT. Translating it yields CASSREIDTEAFF.

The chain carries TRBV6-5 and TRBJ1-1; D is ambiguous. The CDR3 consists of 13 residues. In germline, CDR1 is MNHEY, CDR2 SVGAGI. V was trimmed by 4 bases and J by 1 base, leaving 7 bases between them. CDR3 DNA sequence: TGTGCCAGCAGTTCCCCGAGGAACACTGAAGCTTTCTTT. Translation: CASSSPRNTEAFF.

This CDR3 is CAISSGTGTHEQYF. The CDR3 DNA follows: TGTGCCATCAGTTCAGGGACAGGGACCCACGAGCAGTACTTC. The rearrangement joins TRBV10-3 to TRBJ2-7; 9 bases agree with TRBD1. CDR3 length: 14 residues. The J segment lost 5 bases and the V segment lost 5 bases, leaving 7 bases of the junction unmatched. The germline V gene encodes CDR1 ENHRY and CDR2 SYGVKD.

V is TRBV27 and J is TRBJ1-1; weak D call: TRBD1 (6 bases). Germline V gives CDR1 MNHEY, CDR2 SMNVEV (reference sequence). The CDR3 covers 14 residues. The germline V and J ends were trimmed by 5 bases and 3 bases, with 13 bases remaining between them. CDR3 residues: CASSHRQAYTEAFF. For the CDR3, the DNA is TGTGCCAGCAGTCATAGACAGGCATACACTGAAGCTTTCTTT.

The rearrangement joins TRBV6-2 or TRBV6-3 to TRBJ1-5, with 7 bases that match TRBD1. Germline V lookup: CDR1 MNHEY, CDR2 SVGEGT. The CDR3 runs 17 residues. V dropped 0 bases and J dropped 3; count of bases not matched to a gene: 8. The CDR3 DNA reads TGTGCCAGCAGTTACTCGGTACAGGGGTTCTCCAATCAGCCCCAGCATTTT. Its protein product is CASSYSVQGFSNQPQHF.